This passage covers 18 T cell receptor beta chains from one sample sequenced in a study of graft-versus-host responses after intestinal transplantation. The table came from immunoSEQ multiplex PCR; TCRdb's copy has only in-frame clones and leaves some out. The sample yields approximately 90,000 clones, around 80% seen once. Antigen specificity for these receptors is unknown. The sample here was unstimulated CD4+ T cells sorted from spleen or lymph node cells, taken before intestinal transplant. Every receptor here comes from a human donor who received an intestinal transplant.

This clone was counted a few times. The chain carries TRBV6-5 and TRBJ2-1; D is possibly TRBD1 (5 bases). CDR1 and CDR2 from the germline V gene are MNHEY and SVGAGI. The germline V and J ends were trimmed by 8 bases and 0 bases, with 11 bases remaining between them. The length of the CDR3 is 14 residues. CDR3 protein: CASGRQSSYNEQFF. The CDR3 nucleotides read TGTGCCAGCGGCAGACAGAGCTCCTACAATGAGCAGTTCTTC.

V is TRBV18 and J is TRBJ2-7, with TRBD2 as a possible D gene (5 bases). CDR3 length: 15 amino acids. CDR1 is KGHSH, CDR2 LQKENI, per germline. Trimming removed 0 bases at V and 3 bases at J, with 12 bases between. For the CDR3, the DNA is TGTGCCAGCTCACCACCGGGAGCCCCTCACTACGAGCAGTACTTC. Its translation is CASSPPGAPHYEQYF. The entire variable domain, with the rest obtained from reference TRBV18 and TRBJ2-7, is as follows: NAGVMQNPRHLVRRRGQEARLRCSPMKGHSHVYWYRQLPEEGLKFMVYLQKENIIDESGMPKERFSAEFPKEGPSILRIQQVVRGDSAAYFCASSPPGAPHYEQYFGPGTRLTVT.

The J gene is TRBJ2-1, the V gene TRBV7-6, with D possibly being TRBD2 (6 bases). Between the trimmed V and J ends, which lost 1 base and 4 bases, there was a span of 11 bases. The CDR3 extends over 15 amino acids. The germline CDR1 and CDR2 sequences are SGHVS and FNYEAQ. The CDR3 reads CASSLEASEYNEQFF. CDR3 sequence (DNA): TGTGCCAGCAGCTTAGAGGCTAGCGAATACAATGAGCAGTTCTTC.

The chain combines TRBV21-1 with TRBJ1-1; the table calls TRBD1, which could not be checked here. TRBV21-1 is listed as a pseudogene. This CDR3 has 14 residues. CDR3 nucleotides: TGTGCCAGCAGCAAGACAGGGCGGTGGACTGAAGCTTTCTTT. Its translation: CASSKTGRWTEAFF.

This CDR3 is CASCAHSYEQYF. The CDR3 DNA is TGTGCCAGCTGCGCGCACTCCTACGAGCAGTACTTC. This chain joins TRBV2 and TRBJ2-7; D not certain. Trimming took off 8 bases at V and 0 bases at J, with 8 bases between the two ends. Germline-derived CDR1 and CDR2 are SNHLY and FYNNEI. CDR3 length: 12 amino acids.

The rearrangement links TRBV29-1 to TRBJ1-2; TRBD1 might be the D (5 bases). The CDR3 is 11 amino acids. Trimming stripped 4 bases from V and 8 bases from J, with 11 bases between. Per germline, CDR1 SQVTM and CDR2 ANQGSEA. CDR3 sequence reads: CSVVGGNGYTF. DNA for the CDR3: TGCAGCGTTGTCGGGGGTAACGGCTACACCTTC.

The chain has TRBV5-6 and TRBJ1-1, with D unclear. Per germline, CDR1 SGHDT and CDR2 YYEEEE. CDR3 length equals 13 residues. Trimming cost V 1 base and J 11 bases, with 15 bases left between them. The DNA for the CDR3 is TGTGCCAGCAGCTTGCAGGCAGGTCAAGGTGCTTTCTTT. Its translation is CASSLQAGQGAFF.

In the case of this clone: One end of the junction fails to match germline, which may point to a read error. This chain joins TRBV30 and TRBJ1-1; weak D call: TRBD1 (5 bases). Germline loops: CDR1 GTSNPN, CDR2 SVGIG (reference sequence). The CDR3 loop spans 15 amino acids. The CDR3 region has the DNA TGTGCCTGGAAAGGGACTTTAACACTGAAGCTTTCTCCGGGCTTT. Its protein is CAWKGTLTLKLSPGF.

V usage is TRBV10-3 and J usage is TRBJ2-7, with 9 bases lining up with TRBD2. CDR1 ENHRY and CDR2 SYGVKD come from the germline V gene. The V gene end was trimmed by 3 bases and the J gene end by 4 bases; junction bases not matched to a gene: 7. This CDR3 is built from 15 residues. CDR3: CAISDWGGGDYEQYF. CDR3 bases: TGTGCCATCAGTGATTGGGGCGGGGGGGATTACGAGCAGTACTTC.

The chain couples TRBV5-1 to TRBJ2-5; 9 nucleotides line up with TRBD1. This CDR3 has 16 residues. CDR1 SGHRS and CDR2 YFSETQ come from the germline V gene. After removal of 4 bases from V and 4 bases from J, the junction contained 11 bases not matched to a gene. CDR3 nucleotides: TGCGCCAGCAGCCCACTCGGGACAGGGATTATAGAGACCCAGTACTTC. It encodes CASSPLGTGIIETQYF.

The genes are TRBV7-9 and TRBJ2-2; TRBD2 is a possible D gene (5 bases). The germline V and J ends were trimmed by 7 bases and 0 bases, with 9 bases remaining between them. This CDR3 spans 14 amino acids. The V gene's germline CDR1 is SEHNR and CDR2 FQNEAQ (reference sequence). CDR3 region: CASKRAANTGELFF. In DNA form, the CDR3 reads TGTGCCAGCAAGAGGGCCGCGAACACCGGGGAGCTGTTTTTT.

Only a few counts were recorded for this clone. The CDR3 loop reads CASSPLSGSHEQYF. For the CDR3, the DNA is TGCGCCAGCAGCCCCCTTAGCGGGAGTCACGAGCAGTACTTC. The chain combines TRBV5-1 with TRBJ2-7, with 9 bases lining up with TRBD2. Germline CDR1 is SGHRS and CDR2 is YFSETQ. The junction had 7 bases not matched to a gene; V was cut back by 4 bases and J by 5 bases. The CDR3 length is 14 residues.

The chain has TRBV4-2 and TRBJ1-4; D possibly corresponds to TRBD1 (6 bases). Germline-derived CDR1 and CDR2 are LGHNA and YNFKEQ. The CDR3 runs 15 residues. V lost 3 bases and J lost 7, with 15 bases in between. The CDR3 reads CASSQRGRGFEKLFF. As DNA, the CDR3 is TGTGCCAGCAGCCAGAGGGGGAGGGGGTTTGAAAAACTGTTTTTT.

The J gene is TRBJ2-5, the V gene TRBV5-4; TRBD1 might be the D (6 bases). Trimming removed 1 base from V and 5 bases from J, with 6 bases in between. Germline V gives CDR1 SGHNT, CDR2 YYREEE (reference sequence). The length of the CDR3 is 12 residues. The CDR3 nucleotides are TGTGCCAGCAGCTTGAGGGGGGAGACCCAGTACTTC. Amino acid sequence: CASSLRGETQYF. The whole variable domain, remainder taken from reference TRBV5-4 and TRBJ2-5, is ETGVTQSPTHLIKTRGQQVTLRCSSQSGHNTVSWYQQALGQGPQFIFQYYREEENGRGNFPPRFSGLQFPNYSSELNVNALELDDSALYLCASSLRGETQYFGPGTRLLVL.

The chain uses TRBV10-2 and TRBJ1-5; D is possibly TRBD1 (6 bases). Germline assignment: CDR1 WSHSY and CDR2 SAAADI. Trimming removed 4 bases at V and 11 bases at J, with 15 bases between. The CDR3 is 13 residues long. The CDR3 nucleotides read TGCGCCAGCAGTGGTGGACAGACCAGCACCCAGCATTTT. Protein product: CASSGGQTSTQHF.

This sequence joins TRBV2 and TRBJ1-4; 7 positions match TRBD1. V shed 7 bases, J shed 0 bases, and the junction held 5 bases outside the gene matches. The CDR3 is 15 amino acids. Germline V CDR1 and CDR2: SNHLY, FYNNEI. Here the CDR3 reads CASTRTGATNEKLFF. The CDR3 nucleotides read TGTGCCAGCACTAGGACAGGAGCAACTAATGAAAAACTGTTTTTT.

In this sample, this clone turned up once. The chain has TRBV27 and TRBJ1-3; a possible D gene is TRBD1 (6 bases). Per the germline V gene, CDR1 is MNHEY and CDR2 is SMNVEV (reference sequence). The CDR3 is 13 amino acids. V was pared by 6 bases and J by 0 bases, with 6 bases between. The chain's CDR3 is CASRDSSGNTIYF. CDR3 DNA sequence: TGTGCCAGCAGGGACAGCTCTGGAAACACCATATATTTT.

This chain connects TRBV6-1 to TRBJ1-2; no clear D. Germline V gene data show CDR1 as MNHNS and CDR2 as SASEGT. The CDR3 has 12 residues. Trimming pared 5 bases from V and 5 bases from J, leaving 9 bases between. The CDR3: CASSQAFYGYTF. The CDR3, as DNA: TGTGCCAGCAGTCAGGCCTTTTATGGCTACACCTTC.